These 2 T cell receptor beta chains originate from one sample sequenced in a study of a mutant IDH1 vaccine in newly diagnosed glioma (dated by TCRdb to the early 2020s). Receptor amplification or capture employed the immunoSEQ multiplex PCR assay. TCRdb stores this immuneACCESS table with in-frame sequences only. Part of the clones is absent; in the studies checked, under half of the shortfall reflects unresolved V genes, and no reason is known for the rest. Counted in this sample were around 92,000 clones; roughly 85% of them appeared once. The ten largest clones add up to roughly 7.1% of the sample. Sample time point, as interpreted from the label and publication: baseline, week 1 (first vaccination visit). This sample's treatment or condition label indicates: pre-vaccination baseline after standard-of-care therapy. Sample: PBMCs, taken from a glioma patient treated with radiotherapy, temozolomide or both. The receptors derive from a woman in her fifties or sixties with glioma.

The chain recombines TRBV7-9 with TRBJ2-1; D is unresolved. The CDR3 is made up of 17 amino acids. With 2 bases removed from V and 3 bases from J, the gap between germline ends came to 17 bases. The germline V gene encodes CDR1 SEHNR and CDR2 FQNEAQ (reference sequence). The CDR3 DNA follows: TGTGCCAGCAGCTTACCCGTCGGGCAGCAAATCTACAATGAGCAGTTCTTC. Translated, it gives CASSLPVGQQIYNEQFF.

J is TRBJ2-2 and V is TRBV2; D is unclear. Germline V CDR1 and CDR2: SNHLY, FYNNEI. This CDR3 region has 13 residues. The V gene lost 5 bases and the J gene lost 7 bases, with 11 bases spanning the gap. The CDR3 nucleotides are TGTGCCAGCAGTACCACAGATAACGGGGAGCTGTTTTTT. This translates into CASSTTDNGELFF.